A selection of T cell receptor beta chains follows, all from one sample in a study of CD8+ T cells in alopecia areata. TCRdb's table, derived via immunoSEQ multiplex PCR, lists solely in-frame clones and lacks some. The table shows approximately 170,000 clones, with 60% occurring only once. Sequencing was performed on CD4+ T cells sorted from blood, taken at week 4, from a patient treated with tofacitinib. These receptors originate from a human donor with alopecia areata. CDR3s include the opening cysteine and the closing phenylalanine or tryptophan.

CASSPPGRSQYF	TRBV28	TRBJ2-7
CASSLVGHEGDTQYF	TRBV7-2	TRBJ2-3
CASSPTLAGDQYF	TRBV5-4	TRBJ2-4
CASSPTLDSYNEQFF	TRBV5-1	TRBJ2-1
CASSLRGQVGETQYF	TRBV7-9	TRBJ2-5
CASSPRQRTGNGYTF	TRBV5-4	TRBJ1-2
CSVEETGGSYEQYF	TRBV29-1	TRBJ2-7
CASSQVLHMEGGMDTQYF	TRBV4-1	TRBJ2-3
CACTSGSYNEQFF	TRBV30	TRBJ2-1
CASSEDPGQGLSGANVLTF	TRBV6-1	TRBJ2-6
CAWSVASNQPQHF	TRBV30	TRBJ1-5
CAISELAYEQYF	TRBV10-3	TRBJ2-7
CASSPLRDRVDTGELFF	TRBV4-2	TRBJ2-2
CSVVIRSVEAFF	TRBV29-1	TRBJ1-1
CATSRQTGRSAYNEQFF	TRBV15	TRBJ2-1
CASSASGKHYNEQFF	TRBV6-4	TRBJ2-1
CASSQPGLAFQYF	TRBV4-1	TRBJ2-5
CASSPGFAYEQYF	TRBV6-5	TRBJ2-7
CASGIGTNTEAFF	TRBV14	TRBJ1-1